This TCR beta chain came from a study of shared clonotypes between healthy human individuals. Germline V CDR1 and CDR2: SNHLY, FYNNEI. V was trimmed by 2 bases and J by 0 bases, leaving 10 bases between them. This CDR3 has 16 residues. Using about 190 ng DNA, approximately 27,000 T cell genomes, the sorted-subset replicate PCRs were run. Profiling relied on immunoSEQ multiplex PCR, and the TCRdb table lists in-frame clones only, not all of them. The sample yields more than 850,000 clones, approximately 78% seen once. The sequenced material came from memory CD4+ T cells from PBMCs. The subset is: CD45RA-negative fraction. This chain connects TRBV2 to TRBJ2-2, with D perhaps TRBD1 (6 bases). The clonotype originates from a man in his late teens or twenties in good health. Some clones in this sample may be carry-over from other donors' samples. As DNA, the CDR3 is TGTGCCAGCAGTGAACAGGGGATAGCGAACACCGGGGAGCTGTTTTTT. It yields the protein CASSEQGIANTGELFF.